This T cell receptor beta chain is from a study of immune cell composition in non-small cell lung cancer. Germline CDR1 and CDR2: LNHDA and SQIVND (reference sequence). The CDR3 covers 19 residues. The J segment lost 2 bases and the V segment lost 1 base, leaving 13 bases of the junction unmatched. Normal lung sampling was at least 3 cm from the tumour, as distant as possible. Using immunoSEQ multiplex PCR, the repertoire was profiled, and TCRdb retains in-frame clones only, with some absent. The table has some 2,000 clones, 72% seen once. Sequenced material: non-adjacent lung tissue. This rearrangement joins TRBV19 to TRBJ1-2, with 10 bases matching TRBD1. The origin of this receptor is a human donor with non-small cell lung cancer. The CDR3 nucleotides read TGTGCCAGTAGTATAGCCCCGCCGGGACAGGGGAGGTACAACTATGGCTACACCTTC. This sequence encodes CASSIAPPGQGRYNYGYTF.